This TCR beta chain was recovered during a study of shared T cell receptors in the human thymus (dated by TCRdb to about 2021). About the full investigation: The study investigated the way shared, self-reactive T-cell receptor alpha chains are produced in the human thymus.

Per the germline V gene (reference sequence), LNHNV is the CDR1 and YYDKDF is the CDR2. There are 15 amino acids in the CDR3, from cysteine to phenylalanine inclusive. Solely the CDR3 DNA is kept, with 45 bases framed from the first base. V and J are truncated by 1 base and 3 bases respectively, leaving an intervening sequence of 13 bases. Library preparation employed the immunoSEQ multiplex PCR assay. The source is immuneACCESS, and TCRdb retained only in-frame sequences with V and J called. Part of the clones is not carried over; for the studies checked, unresolved V genes explain less than half of this, and the remainder is unexplained. The sample has 550,000 to 800,000 clones on record, approximately 85% of them singletons. Jointly, the top ten make up over 0.008% of the sample. About this clone: Its antigen is unknown. Base qualities are not at hand, and no much larger clone is one base apart.

The same sample was also studied in work on human thymus T cells. The second investigation adds: The donors were immunologically healthy infants in Finland who had open corrective cardiac surgery for congenital heart defects. Thymus tissue was collected as surgical resects that were removed during corrective cardiac surgery. Both the thymic and the peripheral blood repertoires appeared to show biased V and J gene segment usage. The related research found that thymic TCR repertoires overlapped highly between unrelated individuals. The study used eight infant thymus samples plus four related peripheral blood samples to characterize TCR alpha and beta repertoires. Donor ages ranged from roughly 7 to 244 days, and the cohort comprised 5 to 7 male and two female infants. After being mechanically released from the tissue, thymocytes were kept at -70 degrees C in pellets of roughly 9.5-31 million cells. A QIAsymphony instrument was used to extract genomic DNA from the frozen cell pellets. Using the immunoSEQ multiplex PCR assay, the TCRB and TCRAD loci were amplified from a standardized quantity of quality-controlled genomic DNA. The amplicons covered the V(D)J region and were long enough to include the CDR3 and to identify the V and J genes. The amplicons were sequenced on an Illumina platform via the commercial immunoSEQ service. Corrections for primer bias and sequencing errors followed previously described methods, while TCRAD and TCRB definitions were based on the IMGT database. Analysis of the repertoires was done with immunoSEQ Analyzer 3.0 and VDJTools and included basic statistics, V/J segment usage, diversity estimates, rarefaction and pairwise overlap. Chao1, ChaoE, Efron-Thisted, Shannon and inverse Simpson indices were used to estimate diversity, which was also estimated on datasets down-sampled to the smallest sample. Repertoire overlap used strict matching of CDR3 nucleotide sequence, V gene and J gene, with Jaccard-based multidimensional scaling clustering. Thymus samples yielded on average about 810,000 unique TCRB clonotypes, compared with roughly 76,000 from blood samples.

The sequenced sample was thymocytes. Rearrangement joined TRBV15 to TRBJ2-7; TRBD2 might be the D gene, on 6 matching bases. This clonotype was obtained from a girl less than two years old with a congenital heart defect. Donor details come from another sample of the same person, matched by shared clones. The CDR3 protein: CATSRVEEGCYEQYF. The DNA reads TGTGCCACCAGCAGAGTAGAGGAGGGCTGCTACGAGCAGTACTTC.